This TCR beta chain was sequenced during a study of blood T cell repertoires in COVID-19 (dated by TCRdb to the early 2020s). A note on the overall study: Collaborator samples came from the United States, Italy and Spain and covered acute and convalescent phases of COVID-19. The sample metadata nearly always contained a de-identified subject ID, COVID-19 status, age in years and sex. The repertoires were made available in a free public database intended to serve as a resource for research on the immune response to SARS-CoV-2. HLA class I and class II types, where available, came from metadata supplied by the sample provider rather than from assay-based typing. Deeply sampled blood TCRbeta repertoires from subjects exposed to, actively infected with, or recovered from COVID-19 were included in the dataset. Samples were obtained from the ongoing ImmuneRACE study (first 160 participants) and from over 1,000 subjects provided by 6 global collaborators. The material from the prospective study consisted of cDNA or gDNA derived from T cells, B-cell-depleted T cells, or PBMCs.

Points on this clone: This clone's antigen is unknown. One base away there is no much larger clone; base qualities are not given.

From the cysteine up to the phenylalanine, the CDR3 has a length of 16 residues. Kept here is only the CDR3 DNA, which spans 48 bases and is read in frame from base 1. For CDR1 and CDR2, the germline V gene lists MNHEY and SVGAGI. A distance of 14 bases separates the germline ends of V and J, which lose 2 bases and 2 bases respectively. Enrolling through a virtual design, the prospective study's participants ranged in age from roughly 18 to 100 years and lived across some 22 United States geographic areas. To assign participants to cohorts, the prospective study relied on clinical history that participants themselves reported in a screening survey and a study questionnaire. For ImmuneRACE Cohort 3, a participant was defined as recovered based on two consecutive negative NP/OP PCR tests, clearance by a healthcare professional, or resolution of symptoms. Mobile phlebotomists in the prospective study collected whole blood, serum and a nasopharyngeal or oropharyngeal swab from every participant. Over a roughly two-month period, participants in the prospective study had the option of providing additional blood draws and questionnaires. Prospective study blood samples were shipped either frozen or at room temperature before DNA extraction.

Study-wide conclusions, independent of this receptor: How much clinical and demographic metadata was included differed by source and by participant, and the metadata was provided uncurated.

TCRbeta CDR3 regions were amplified from genomic DNA using the immunoSEQ Assay, a bias-controlled multiplex PCR. Processing in the source paper ran as follows. The number of nucleated cells in each sample was estimated by amplification of reference gene primers within the assay. To quantify the absolute abundance of each unique TCRbeta CDR3 rearrangement, sequence reads were collapsed and filtered. For each sample, productive Simpson clonality was calculated by taking the square root of Simpson's diversity index across productive rearrangements. This is the immuneACCESS table as TCRdb keeps it, with only in-frame sequences that have V and J called. A part of the clones is gone; compared with another copy, unresolved V genes explain less than half, and the rest is unexplained. V, J and clone size derive from that table, while D and trimming were established from the DNA sequence. The sample table contains more than 300,000 clones; only one count was recorded for 85% to 90% of them. The top ten clonotypes cover 1.2% of the sample.

This sequence was found in a woman between 18 and 29 years old who had recovered from COVID-19. The sample taken for sequencing was PBMCs or T cells enriched from blood (not recorded which). The V gene is TRBV6-5 and the J gene is TRBJ2-3; matching of 5 bases hints at TRBD1 as the D gene. CDR3 protein: CASSYTPGSPTDTQYF. In nucleotide form, the sequence is TGTGCCAGCAGTTACACTCCAGGGTCCCCCACAGATACGCAGTATTTT.